Reported below is one T cell receptor beta chain. Its antigen is as yet unknown. This specimen comes from a study of OX40 agonist ivuxolimab in advanced cancers. Findings and limits, study-wide: In general, CD8+ T cells held more expanded clones than CD4+ did, on average. Low normalized T-cell clonal expansion also characterized some of the nonresponders.

Peripheral blood came from all dose cohorts at three timepoints. The trim removed 4 bases at V and 9 bases at J, leaving 14 bases unmatched. From germline, CDR1 is MNHEY and CDR2 SMNVEV (reference sequence). The CDR3 consists of 17 residues. Generated by immunoSEQ multiplex PCR, the TCRdb table keeps only in-frame clones and is missing some. The sample shows tens of thousands of clones, around 84% of them seen only once. This clonotype was sampled from an adult with an advanced solid tumor such as melanoma, head and neck, liver or kidney cancer. The source was CD4+ or CD8+ T cells sorted from blood, collected in a trial of the OX40 agonist ivuxolimab. The chain carries TRBV27 and TRBJ2-1, with 11 bases lining up with TRBD2. CDR3 sequence reads: CASSSPPLAGGKSEQFF. Here the CDR3 DNA reads TGTGCCAGCAGTTCGCCCCCCCTAGCGGGAGGTAAGAGTGAGCAGTTCTTC.